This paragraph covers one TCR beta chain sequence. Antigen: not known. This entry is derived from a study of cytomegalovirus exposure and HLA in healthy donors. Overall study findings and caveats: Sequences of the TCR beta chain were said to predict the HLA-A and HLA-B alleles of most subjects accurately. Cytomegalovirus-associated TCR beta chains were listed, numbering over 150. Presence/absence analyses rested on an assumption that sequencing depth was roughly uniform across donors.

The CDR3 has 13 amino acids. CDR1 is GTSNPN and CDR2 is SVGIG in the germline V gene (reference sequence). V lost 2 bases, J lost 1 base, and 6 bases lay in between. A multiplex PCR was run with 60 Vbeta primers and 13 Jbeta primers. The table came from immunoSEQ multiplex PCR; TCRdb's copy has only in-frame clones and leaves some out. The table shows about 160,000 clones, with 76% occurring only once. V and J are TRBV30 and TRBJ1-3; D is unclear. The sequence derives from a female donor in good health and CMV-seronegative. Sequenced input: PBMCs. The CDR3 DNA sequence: TGTGCCTGGAGTACACTATCTGGAAACACCATATATTTT. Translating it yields CAWSTLSGNTIYF. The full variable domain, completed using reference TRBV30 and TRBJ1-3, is SQTIHQWPATLVQPVGSPLSLECTVEGTSNPNLYWYRQAAGRGLQLLFYSVGIGQISSEVPQNLSASRPQDRQFILSSKKLLLSDSGFYLCAWSTLSGNTIYFGEGSWLTVV.